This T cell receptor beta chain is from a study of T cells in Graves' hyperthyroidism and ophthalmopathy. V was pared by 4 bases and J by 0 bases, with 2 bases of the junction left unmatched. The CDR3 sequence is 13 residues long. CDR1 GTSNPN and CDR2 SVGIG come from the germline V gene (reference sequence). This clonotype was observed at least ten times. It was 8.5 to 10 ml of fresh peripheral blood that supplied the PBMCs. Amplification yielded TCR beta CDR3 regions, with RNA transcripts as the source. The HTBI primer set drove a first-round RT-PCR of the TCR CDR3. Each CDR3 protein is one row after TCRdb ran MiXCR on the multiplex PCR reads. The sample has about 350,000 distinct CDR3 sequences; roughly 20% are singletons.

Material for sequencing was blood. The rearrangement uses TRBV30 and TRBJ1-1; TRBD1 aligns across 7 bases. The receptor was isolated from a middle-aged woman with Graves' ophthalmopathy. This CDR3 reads CAWTGGMNTEAFF. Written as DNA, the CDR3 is TGTGCCTGGACAGGGGGAATGAACACTGAAGCTTTCTTT.